This T cell receptor (beta chain) was recovered during a study of PD-1 blockade in classical Hodgkin lymphoma. Study-wide points: It was CD4+ TCR diversity, not CD8+, that rose significantly by C4D1.

This clone was detected only a few times. Antigen: not known. CDR1 SGHDT and CDR2 YYEEEE come from the germline V gene. This CDR3 contains 15 residues. The ends were cut back, 0 bases at V and 3 bases at J, with 12 bases in the middle. After autologous stem cell transplantation all patients relapsed, and prior brentuximab vedotin exposure differed between cohorts. Libraries were prepared by immunoSEQ multiplex PCR; TCRdb keeps only in-frame clonotypes and omits some of them. The profile shows tens of thousands of clones, about 73% of them singletons. The gene calls are TRBV5-6 and TRBJ2-5; a weak D match, TRBD1 (6 bases). The source material was peripheral blood mononuclear cells (PBMCs), sampled at baseline. This sequence originates from a human donor with classical Hodgkin lymphoma. The CDR3 coding sequence is TGTGCCAGCAGCTTGGCTCGGACAGATAAAGAGACCCAGTACTTC. Translation: CASSLARTDKETQYF.